A single T cell receptor (beta chain) is shown here with its context. With V trimmed by 5 bases and J by 5 bases, 12 bases remained unmatched. The CDR3 is made up of 15 amino acids. Germline values: CDR1 SEHNR, CDR2 FQNEAQ (reference sequence). The data originate from a study of PD-1 blockade in mismatch repair-deficient tumors. Measured with immunoSEQ multiplex PCR; TCRdb has only the in-frame clones, and not every one. The profile shows 15,000 to 25,000 clones, more than 65% of them singletons. The V gene is TRBV7-9, the J gene TRBJ2-7; 7 bases align to TRBD2. The sequencing used PBMCs, collected 52 weeks after starting pembrolizumab. The TCR originated in an adult with mismatch repair-deficient cancer. In DNA, the CDR3 is TGTGCCAGCAGCCACCGGGACTACGAATCCGACGAGCAGTACTTC. This codes for CASSHRDYESDEQYF.